This TCR beta chain was identified in a study of glioma-infiltrating T cells after dendritic cell vaccination. The study's findings and limits: Estimated pretreatment TIL content predicted outcome after dendritic cell vaccination.

Looked up from germline, CDR1 is MNHEY and CDR2 is SVGAGI. V was cut by 4 bases and J by 0 bases, with 16 bases left in between. The CDR3 has 16 residues. Comments on this clone: Its cognate antigen is unknown.

The immunoSEQ assay amplified TCRB CDR3 from up to 2 ug DNA. Sequencing used immunoSEQ multiplex PCR; TCRdb keeps in-frame clones, though not all of them. The profile shows some 91,000 clones, approximately 80% of them singletons. The sample's time point: after dendritic cell vaccination, including at tumor progression/relapse. PBMC were collected before vaccination, two weeks after the third vaccination, and at progression. The V and J genes are TRBV6-5 and TRBJ2-7; D unclear. The sequencing used blood, collected after dendritic cell vaccination. The receptor was isolated from a human donor with glioblastoma. CDR3 DNA: TGTGCCAGCAGTTCAAGACCCCCACCTAGCTCCTACGAGCAGTACGTC. This codes for CASSSRPPPSSYEQYV.